This is a list of T cell receptor beta chains from one sample in a study of CD8 T cells in Susac syndrome. Each CDR3 protein gets one entry after TCRdb re-called the immunoSEQ multiplex PCR reads with MiXCR. The data hold approximately 200,000 distinct CDR3 sequences, with around 95% observed a single time. The sequencing input was CD4+ T cells from PBMCs. All receptors derive from a human donor with multiple sclerosis. The CDR3 runs from the conserved cysteine through the conserved F or W. The D gene is left open where the match is weak. Rows may omit the clone size; those that give it use once, few, many or a size class.

- TRBJ1-2 - TRBV20-1 TGCAGTGCTAGGGAGGGCTATGGCTACACCTTC CSAREGYGYTF
- TRBJ2-5 - TRBV29-1 TGCAGCTTCGAGGGACGGACGGAGACCCAGTACTTC CSFEGRTETQYF
once TRBJ2-7 - TRBV2 TGTGCCAGCAGTGAAATGGCTCGCCCTCGGGACGAGCAGTACTTC CASSEMARPRDEQYF
- TRBJ2-5 TRBD1 TRBV29-1 TGCAGCGTGGCCGGGACAGTCCAAGAGACCCAGTACTTC CSVAGTVQETQYF
- TRBJ2-3 - TRBV14 TGTGCCAGCAGCCGGACGAACCGGGACTTCCCCACAGATACGCAGTATTTT CASSRTNRDFPTDTQYF
- TRBJ1-2 TRBD1 TRBV7-2 TGTGCCAGCAGTTCAATAGGGACAGTCTATGGCTACACCTTC CASSSIGTVYGYTF
- TRBJ2-7 - TRBV18 TGTGCCAGCTCACCGACCGAGGCAAAAGACGAGCAGTACTTC CASSPTEAKDEQYF
- TRBJ1-2 - TRBV2 TGTGCCAGCAGAGTGAACCGGGACGGAGGTGGCTACACCTTC CASRVNRDGGGYTF
- TRBJ2-3 TRBD1 TRBV5-1 TGCGCCAGCAGGGCAGGGGGTGGTTGGACAGATACGCAGTATTTT CASRAGGGWTDTQYF
- TRBJ1-1 - TRBV29-1 TGCAGCGTTGCGGGGAGGGCGACTGAAGCTTTCTTT CSVAGRATEAFF
- TRBJ2-3 TRBD2 TRBV14 TGTGCCAGCAGCCAAGATGAAGCGGGAGCTAGCACAGATACGCAGTATTTT CASSQDEAGASTDTQYF
once TRBJ1-4 - TRBV29-1 TGCAGCGTTGAGGTTTTGGGCGGACAAAAACTGTTTTTT CSVEVLGGQKLFF
- TRBJ1-1 - TRBV20-1 TGCAGTGCTCATCACCCCGGGGTCACTGAAGCTTTCTTT CSAHHPGVTEAFF
- TRBJ2-3 TRBD1 TRBV3-1 TGTGCCAGCAGCTACTACCCGGGACAGGGAACCAGGAGGGATACGCAGTATTTT CASSYYPGQGTRRDTQYF
- TRBJ2-3 - TRBV6-4 TGTGCCAGCAGCCACAGGAGCACAGATACGCAGTATTTT CASSHRSTDTQYF